A selection of T cell receptor beta chains follows, all from one sample in a study of blood T cell repertoires in COVID-19. The method was immunoSEQ multiplex PCR; TCRdb's version includes in-frame clones alone and lacks a portion of them. This sample carries 150,000 to 200,000 clones, 80% of them seen once, and the ten largest clones take under 15%. The sequenced sample was PBMCs or T cells enriched from blood (not recorded which). Receptor source: a man aged 60 to 75 who had been exposed to COVID-19. Each CDR3 is given with its conserved first and last residue. D genes are given only for firm matches. The size of a clone is reported for some rows only, either as once, few or many, or as a class for expanded clones.

D gene | J gene | clone size | V gene | CDR3 protein | CDR3 DNA
TRBD2 | TRBJ2-3 | . | TRBV5-4 | CASSLGLADTDTQYF | TGTGCCAGCAGCTTGGGCCTAGCGGACACAGATACGCAGTATTTT
. | TRBJ1-1 | few | TRBV9 | CASSASGGAMNTEAFF | TGTGCCAGCAGCGCCAGCGGGGGGGCCATGAACACTGAAGCTTTCTTT
TRBD1 | TRBJ1-5 | few | TRBV24-1 | CATSDLYMGQVLTYNQPQHF | TGTGCCACCAGTGATCTATATATGGGACAGGTCTTAACCTACAATCAGCCCCAGCATTTT
. | TRBJ2-7 | . | TRBV7-9 | CASSPRDTLYEQYF | TGTGCCAGCAGCCCCCGGGACACCCTCTACGAGCAGTACTTC
TRBD2 | TRBJ2-2 | . | TRBV28 | CASRVTSSLGELFF | TGTGCCAGCAGGGTGACTAGCTCTCTAGGGGAGCTGTTTTTT
. | TRBJ1-2 | . | TRBV4-3 | CASSQDSQAYGYTF | TGCGCCAGCAGCCAGGATTCCCAGGCCTATGGCTACACCTTC
TRBD1 | TRBJ1-6 | . | TRBV11-2 | CASSLVTGVRSYNSPLHF | TGTGCCAGCAGCTTAGTTACAGGGGTACGCTCCTATAATTCACCCCTCCACTTT
TRBD2 | TRBJ2-3 | once | TRBV7-7 | CASSPTSGSRGSTDTQYF | TGTGCCAGCAGCCCGACTAGCGGGAGTCGCGGTAGCACAGATACGCAGTATTTT
. | TRBJ2-2 | . | TRBV6-6 | CASRAITNTGELFF | TGTGCCAGCAGAGCCATCACGAACACCGGGGAGCTGTTTTTT
TRBD1 | TRBJ2-7 | few | TRBV19 | CASRGYRGDLYEQYF | TGTGCCAGTAGGGGATACAGGGGAGACCTCTACGAGCAGTACTTC
. | TRBJ1-6 | . | TRBV5-4 | CASSPVRGASPLHF | TGTGCCAGCAGCCCTGTCAGGGGCGCTTCACCCCTCCACTTT
. | TRBJ2-3 | . | TRBV5-1 | CASSLAGRESTDTQYF | TGCGCCAGCAGCTTGGCCGGCAGGGAAAGCACAGATACGCAGTATTTT
. | TRBJ2-1 | . | TRBV7-2 | CASSRLWNNEQFF | TGTGCCAGCAGCCGACTGTGGAACAATGAGCAGTTCTTC
. | TRBJ2-3 | . | TRBV7-8 | CASSLQVPTDTQYF | TGTGCCAGCAGCTTACAGGTCCCCACAGATACGCAGTATTTT
. | TRBJ2-5 | . | TRBV19 | CASSIRRIAQYQETQYF | TGTGCCAGTAGTATCCGCAGAATCGCACAGTATCAAGAGACCCAGTACTTC
. | TRBJ2-2 | . | TRBV7-9 | CASSLRGSSTGELFF | TGTGCCAGCAGCTTACGTGGGAGTAGTACCGGGGAGCTGTTTTTT
. | TRBJ1-1 | . | TRBV5-1 | CASSPGPGTEAFF | TGCGCCAGCAGCCCAGGGCCAGGGACTGAAGCTTTCTTT
. | TRBJ2-5 | . | TRBV2 | CASSPGFLGQNQETQYF | TGTGCCAGCAGCCCAGGTTTCTTGGGTCAGAATCAAGAGACCCAGTACTTC
TRBD1 | TRBJ1-3 | . | TRBV3-1/TRBV3-2 | CASSHRIGGPNTIYF | TGTGCCAGCAGCCACCGCATAGGGGGCCCAAACACCATATATTTT
. | TRBJ1-2 | few | TRBV5-1 | CASSPGGNYGYTF | TGCGCCAGCAGCCCGGGGGGGAATTATGGCTACACCTTC
. | TRBJ2-3 | once | TRBV7-2 | CASSGSPSSTDTQYF | TGTGCCAGCAGCGGCAGTCCCTCTAGCACAGATACGCAGTATTTT
TRBD1 | TRBJ1-2 | . | TRBV6-2/TRBV6-3 | CASSYAGGMDYGYTF | TGTGCCAGCAGTTACGCAGGGGGTATGGACTATGGCTACACCTTC
TRBD2 | TRBJ2-1 | . | TRBV24-1 | CATSVAGGYNEQFF | TGTGCCACCAGTGTAGCGGGAGGGTACAATGAGCAGTTCTTC
. | TRBJ1-1 | . | TRBV10-2 | CASSAVYTEAFF | TGCGCCAGCAGTGCAGTTTACACTGAAGCTTTCTTT
. | TRBJ2-6 | . | TRBV5-1 | CASSLLTGSSGANVLTF | TGCGCCAGCAGCTTGTTAACGGGTAGCTCTGGGGCCAACGTCCTGACTTTC
TRBD2 | TRBJ2-3 | . | TRBV4-2 | CASSQEILAGERDTQYF | TGTGCCAGCAGCCAAGAAATCCTAGCGGGAGAGAGAGATACGCAGTATTTT
. | TRBJ1-2 | . | TRBV24-1 | CAAAQGNSGYTF | TGTGCCGCAGCGCAGGGGAATAGTGGCTACACCTTC
TRBD2 | TRBJ2-3 | . | TRBV28 | CASGGISSGNIHSTDTQYF | TGTGCCAGCGGGGGGATCTCTAGCGGGAACATACATAGCACAGATACGCAGTATTTT
. | TRBJ2-7 | . | TRBV5-1 | CASSLEGHPYEQYF | TGCGCCAGCAGCTTGGAGGGACACCCCTACGAGCAGTACTTC
TRBD2 | TRBJ2-3 | . | TRBV7-3 | CASSSAGGRYTQYF | TGTGCCAGCAGCTCAGCGGGAGGGAGGTATACGCAGTATTTT
. | TRBJ1-2 | once | TRBV11-2 | CASSPLGGLYGYTF | TGTGCCAGCAGCCCACTCGGGGGTCTTTATGGCTACACCTTC
TRBD1 | TRBJ1-2 | . | TRBV28 | CVCGTGGSYTF | TGTGTCTGTGGGACAGGGGGCAGCTACACCTTC
. | TRBJ1-5 | . | TRBV3-1/TRBV3-2 | CASSQEYHRPNQPQHF | TGTGCCAGCAGCCAAGAGTATCACAGGCCCAATCAGCCCCAGCATTTT
. | TRBJ2-5 | . | TRBV19 | CASSPGARAQETQYF | TGTGCCAGTAGCCCGGGCGCCAGGGCACAAGAGACCCAGTACTTC
TRBD1 | TRBJ1-1 | once | TRBV3-1/TRBV3-2 | CASSPQTGYGTEAFF | TGTGCCAGCAGCCCCCAGACAGGGTACGGCACTGAAGCTTTCTTT
TRBD1 | TRBJ2-2 | few | TRBV28 | CASRTGVKTGELFF | TGTGCCAGCAGGACAGGGGTGAAAACCGGGGAGCTGTTTTTT
TRBD1 | TRBJ1-5 | . | TRBV19 | CASRNDRGTNQPQHF | TGTGCCAGTAGAAACGACAGGGGGACGAATCAGCCCCAGCATTTT
. | TRBJ1-3 | . | TRBV18 | CASSPLQTNRNTIYF | TGTGCCAGCTCACCACTCCAGACAAATAGAAACACCATATATTTT
. | TRBJ1-1 | few | TRBV19 | CASSIDTRRTEAFF | TGTGCCAGTAGTATAGATACGAGGCGCACTGAAGCTTTCTTT
TRBD1 | TRBJ2-5 | . | TRBV7-6 | CASSSDRGLGRQETQYF | TGTGCCAGCAGCTCTGACAGGGGGCTAGGGAGGCAAGAGACCCAGTACTTC
TRBD1 | TRBJ2-7 | . | TRBV27 | CASSSRQGGEQYF | TGTGCCAGCAGTTCCCGACAGGGGGGCGAGCAGTACTTC
. | TRBJ2-4 | . | TRBV30 | CAWTPGDQNIQYF | TGTGCCTGGACCCCAGGGGACCAAAACATTCAGTACTTC
. | TRBJ2-2 | once | TRBV5-4 | CASSLDLNTGELFF | TGTGCCAGCAGCCTAGACTTGAACACCGGGGAGCTGTTTTTT
. | TRBJ2-2 | . | TRBV11-2 | CASSLGFDYNTGELFF | TGTGCCAGCAGCTTAGGGTTTGACTACAACACCGGGGAGCTGTTTTTT
TRBD1 | TRBJ1-5 | . | TRBV7-8 | CASSLEGQGANQPQHF | TGTGCCAGCAGCTTAGAGGGACAGGGGGCTAATCAGCCCCAGCATTTT
. | TRBJ1-2 | . | TRBV6-5 | CASSYLQGDGYGYTF | TGTGCCAGCAGTTACTTGCAGGGCGATGGGTATGGCTACACCTTC
TRBD1 | TRBJ1-1 | . | TRBV6-5 | CASRFPGQGTTEAFF | TGTGCCAGCAGGTTCCCGGGACAGGGAACAACTGAAGCTTTCTTT
TRBD2 | TRBJ2-3 | . | TRBV10-3 | CAISALAGASTDTQYF | TGTGCCATCAGTGCTCTAGCGGGCGCTAGCACAGATACGCAGTATTTT
. | TRBJ2-7 | . | TRBV10-2 | CASSGRGYEQYF | TGCGCCAGTTCAGGCAGGGGCTACGAGCAGTACTTC
TRBD1 | TRBJ2-1 | . | TRBV5-1 | CASSPQTGAGNEQFF | TGCGCCAGCAGCCCCCAAACAGGGGCGGGCAATGAGCAGTTCTTC
TRBD2 | TRBJ2-1 | . | TRBV20-1 | CSASSGRARNEQFF | TGCAGTGCAAGTAGCGGGAGGGCCAGGAATGAGCAGTTCTTC
TRBD1 | TRBJ2-7 | . | TRBV5-1 | CASSLPGQAHEQYF | TGCGCCAGCAGCTTGCCCGGACAGGCCCACGAGCAGTACTTC
. | TRBJ2-5 | . | TRBV18 | CASSPPGRAQETQYF | TGTGCCAGCTCACCACCGGGCAGGGCCCAAGAGACCCAGTACTTC
TRBD1 | TRBJ2-2 | . | TRBV28 | CASSSPTGPGELFF | TGTGCCAGCAGTTCACCGACAGGGCCCGGGGAGCTGTTTTTT